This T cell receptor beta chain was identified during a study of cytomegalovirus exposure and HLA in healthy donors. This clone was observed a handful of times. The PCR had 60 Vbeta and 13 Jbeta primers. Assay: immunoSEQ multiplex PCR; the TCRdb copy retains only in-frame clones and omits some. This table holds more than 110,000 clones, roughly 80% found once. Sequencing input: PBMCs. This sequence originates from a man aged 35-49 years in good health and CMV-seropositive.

The chain's CDR3 is CASSQDVVYEQFF. The DNA of the CDR3 is TGTGCCAGCAGCCAAGATGTAGTCTATGAGCAGTTCTTC. This chain links TRBV14 with TRBJ2-1, with no clear D. There are 13 residues in the CDR3. The V gene's germline CDR1 is SGHDN and CDR2 FVKESK. The V gene lost 0 bases and the J gene lost 8 bases, with 8 bases spanning the gap.